A single sample gave rise to the 12 T cell receptor beta chains below, sequenced in a study of vaccination and CD4 T cells after COVID-19. Their recognized antigens are unknown. Documented treatment: approximately nine-day PBMC culture with coronavirus spike peptide pools or control peptides (ViraFEST assay). CD4+ T cells that had been cultured provided DNA sequenced with the Oncomine TCR Beta short-read assay. TCRdb used MiXCR to reprocess the PCR reads, holding one entry per CDR3 protein. This sample yields 9,500 to 15,000 distinct CDR3 sequences, of which 40% to 60% are seen a single time; around 13% belongs to the top ten. Sequencing used CD4+ T cells from blood, cultured in vitro. All receptors come from a human donor who had recovered from COVID-19.

The rearrangement uses TRBV6-1 and TRBJ1-6; D is ambiguous. V lost 8 bases and J lost 8, with 13 bases in between. The CDR3 has 13 amino acids. Germline V gene sequence: CDR1 MNHNS, CDR2 SASEGT. The CDR3 coding sequence is TGTGCCAGCCGCCGGCTGGAGGATTCACCCCTCCACTTT. Its protein is CASRRLEDSPLHF.

This clonotype has just a few counts. The V call is TRBV7-6, the J call TRBJ2-5; no clear D gene. The CDR3 runs to 12 residues. CDR1 is SGHVS, CDR2 FNYEAQ, per germline. V dropped 0 bases and J dropped 5 bases, with 4 bases sitting between them. The CDR3 nucleotides read TGTGCCAGCAGCTTAGCACGGGAGACCCAGTACTTC. Protein sequence: CASSLARETQYF.

This clonotype has a handful of counts. The J gene is TRBJ1-1, the V gene TRBV6-5; unclear D gene. Germline CDR1 reads MNHEY; CDR2 reads SVGAGI. This CDR3 spans 11 amino acids. V lost 4 bases and J lost 11, with 11 bases in between. The CDR3 reads CASSSARSAFF. The CDR3 bases are TGTGCCAGCAGTTCTGCCCGGTCGGCTTTCTTT.

This clonotype was counted only a few times. J is TRBJ2-7 and V is TRBV2; TRBD2 aligns across 11 bases. There are 15 residues in the CDR3. The germline V gene has CDR1 SNHLY and CDR2 FYNNEI. V shed 5 bases, J shed 0 bases, and the junction held 3 bases outside the gene matches. CDR3 residues: CASSPTSGVSYEQYF. The CDR3 DNA follows: TGTGCCAGCAGTCCGACTAGCGGGGTCTCCTACGAGCAGTACTTC.

The J gene is TRBJ1-2, the V gene TRBV11-3; 7 bases align to TRBD1. Germline CDR1 reads SGHNT; CDR2 reads YENEEA. This CDR3 contains 15 residues. J gave up 2 bases and V 3 bases, and 6 bases lay outside the gene matches. The CDR3 is CASSFHPTGNYGYTF. In DNA form, the CDR3 reads TGTGCCAGCAGCTTCCACCCGACAGGGAACTATGGCTACACCTTC.

The rearrangement joins TRBV30 to TRBJ1-2; the D gene is possibly TRBD1 (6 bases). There are 14 residues in the CDR3. With 5 bases removed from V and 4 bases from J, the gap between germline ends came to 17 bases. CDR1 and CDR2 (germline): GTSNPN, SVGIG (reference sequence). The CDR3 here is CAWEGTGRSYGYTF. CDR3 DNA sequence: TGTGCCTGGGAGGGAACAGGGAGGTCCTATGGCTACACCTTC.

The J gene is TRBJ1-1, the V gene TRBV6-2 or TRBV6-3; D is perhaps TRBD1 (5 bases). Germline CDR1 is MNHEY and CDR2 is SVGEGT. This CDR3 region has 17 residues. V lost 2 bases, J lost 11 bases, and 27 bases lay in between. The CDR3 region has the DNA TGTGCCAGCAGTTACCCCGTGGGGGATTGGTCGGGCCTTAGTGCTTTCTTT. Encoded protein: CASSYPVGDWSGLSAFF.

The CDR3 coding sequence is TGTGCCAGCAGTTTGGGAGGGCCAGAGACTTCTACCTTC. Translating it yields CASSLGGPETSTF. The rearrangement links TRBV12-3 or TRBV12-4 to TRBJ1-2; D is unclear. The CDR3 is 13 residues long. V lost 3 bases to trimming and J lost 14 bases, with 19 bases between them.

This clonotype was picked up a small number of times. The chain combines TRBV19 with TRBJ1-1; D possibly corresponds to TRBD1 (5 bases). Germline values: CDR1 LNHDA, CDR2 SQIVND (reference sequence). The CDR3 spans 14 residues. Deletions cut 5 bases from V and 0 bases from J, with 10 bases between. The CDR3 DNA reads as TGTGCCAGTAGTGCCGGGGCGTTGAACACTGAAGCTTTCTTT. Protein sequence: CASSAGALNTEAFF.

V is TRBV20-1 and J is TRBJ2-7; 7 bases match TRBD2. V dropped 2 bases and J dropped 2; count of bases not matched to a gene: 3. The V gene's germline CDR1 is DFQATT and CDR2 SNEGSKA (reference sequence). The CDR3 extends over 13 amino acids. CDR3 in DNA: TGCAGTGCTAGACAGGGAGGGGCCTACGAGCAGTACTTC. Residues: CSARQGGAYEQYF.

This clonotype was found once. V is TRBV20-1 and J is TRBJ2-7, with D possibly matching TRBD1 (6 bases). Trimming removed 3 bases at V and 0 bases at J, with 18 bases between. Germline lookup yields CDR1 DFQATT and CDR2 SNEGSKA (reference sequence). This CDR3 has 16 amino acids. CDR3 nucleotide sequence: TGCAGTGCTAGGGGAACCGCGGTCAGGGGCTCCTACGAGCAGTACTTC. This gives the protein CSARGTAVRGSYEQYF.

The rearrangement links TRBV20-1 to TRBJ1-5; D might be TRBD1 (5 bases). Germline V CDR1 and CDR2: DFQATT, SNEGSKA (reference sequence). V was cut by 5 bases and J by 2 bases, with 10 bases left in between. The CDR3 totals 13 residues. CDR3 DNA sequence: TGCAGTGCTGGGGCGGGGCGCAATCAGCCCCAGCATTTT. Its protein product is CSAGAGRNQPQHF.